These T cell receptor beta chains were read from a single sample in a study of blood T cell repertoires in COVID-19. This table comes from immunoSEQ multiplex PCR, and its TCRdb copy is limited to in-frame clones, with some not included. This table holds about 80,000 clones, 60% to 85% found once. The sample was peripheral blood. Receptors originate from a human donor in a cohort sampled during active COVID-19. The CDR3 runs from the conserved cysteine through the conserved F or W. A D gene is named only where the DNA matches it firmly. Size values are once, few and many counts, or a class for expanded clones, and some rows have none.

. TRBJ2-1 . TRBV6-2/TRBV6-3 TGTGCCAGCAGCCCCGGTGGTAGCCTCTACAATGAGCAGTTCTTC CASSPGGSLYNEQFF
. TRBJ1-2 . TRBV6-2/TRBV6-3 TGTGCCAGCAGTTACTTGGGGGCGGACTATGGCTACACCTTC CASSYLGADYGYTF
. TRBJ1-1 . TRBV7-3 TGTGCCAGCAGCTTAACTGGGAGTTCCTACACTGAAGCTTTCTTT CASSLTGSSYTEAFF
. TRBJ2-5 TRBD1 TRBV30 TGTGCCTGGAGTTGGACAGGGTCGGTGGAGACCCAGTACTTC CAWSWTGSVETQYF
. TRBJ2-4 . TRBV6-1 TGTGCCAGCAGTGAAGGATCGGTCCTAGCCAAAAACATTCAGTACTTC CASSEGSVLAKNIQYF
. TRBJ2-3 . TRBV9 TGTGCCAGCAGCGTAGAAGGGACACGGGGAGATACGCAGTATTTT CASSVEGTRGDTQYF
. TRBJ2-2 . TRBV7-9 TGTGCCAGCAGCCAAGGGGCGAACACCGGGGAGCTGTTTTTT CASSQGANTGELFF
few TRBJ2-5 . TRBV9 TGTGCCAGCAGCGTAGGGTCCCTCAGGGGCCAGTTGGAGACCCAGTACTTC CASSVGSLRGQLETQYF
. TRBJ2-1 TRBD2 TRBV4-2 TGTGCCAGCAGCCCTCCGGGACTAGAGGTGAGGGGCAATGAGCAGTTCTTC CASSPPGLEVRGNEQFF
few TRBJ1-4 TRBD1 TRBV7-8 TGTGCCAGCAGCTCCCTGGGGGGACAGGAAAAACTGTTTTTT CASSSLGGQEKLFF
. TRBJ2-5 . TRBV19 TGTGCCAGTATGAGGGCGGGGGCTGAGACCCAGTACTTC CASMRAGAETQYF
. TRBJ1-1 . TRBV5-1 TGCGCCAGCAGCTTGGTATCAGAATATGAAGCTTTCTTT CASSLVSEYEAFF
. TRBJ2-2 . TRBV5-1 TGCGCCAGCAGCTACCCTTCAGAGGCCGGGGAGCTGTTTTTT CASSYPSEAGELFF
. TRBJ2-1 TRBD2 TRBV5-1 TGCGCCAGCAGCTTGCGGACTAGCGGCTACAATGAGCAGTTCTTC CASSLRTSGYNEQFF
once TRBJ2-1 TRBD2 TRBV5-1 TGCGCCAGCAGCTTGGCCGGGGGGACTAGCGGGGTTGGTGAGCAGTTCTTC CASSLAGGTSGVGEQFF
few TRBJ2-1 TRBD2 TRBV6-2/TRBV6-3 TGTGCCAGCAGTTACGGGACTAGCGGGATTGGAGATGAGCAGTTCTTC CASSYGTSGIGDEQFF
. TRBJ1-3 . TRBV9 TGTGCCAGCAGCGTCGGCCTTACGGGGGGGAACACCATATATTTT CASSVGLTGGNTIYF
. TRBJ2-5 . TRBV2 TGTGCCAGCAGTGGCCGGGGGTCTAGGCAAGAGACCCAGTACTTC CASSGRGSRQETQYF
. TRBJ2-1 . TRBV6-5 TGTGCCAGCAGTCCTGAGGGGACAGAGCAGTTCTTC CASSPEGTEQFF
. TRBJ1-1 . TRBV13 TGTGCCAGCAGCTTAGGCCAGGGGTCTGAAGCTTTCTTT CASSLGQGSEAFF
once TRBJ2-5 . TRBV11-3 TGTGCCAGCAGCTCTATATGGGAGACCCAGTACTTC CASSSIWETQYF
once TRBJ2-1 . TRBV13 TGTGCCAGCTCCCGAGCACGAGCGGGTTACAATGAGCAGTTCTTC CASSRARAGYNEQFF